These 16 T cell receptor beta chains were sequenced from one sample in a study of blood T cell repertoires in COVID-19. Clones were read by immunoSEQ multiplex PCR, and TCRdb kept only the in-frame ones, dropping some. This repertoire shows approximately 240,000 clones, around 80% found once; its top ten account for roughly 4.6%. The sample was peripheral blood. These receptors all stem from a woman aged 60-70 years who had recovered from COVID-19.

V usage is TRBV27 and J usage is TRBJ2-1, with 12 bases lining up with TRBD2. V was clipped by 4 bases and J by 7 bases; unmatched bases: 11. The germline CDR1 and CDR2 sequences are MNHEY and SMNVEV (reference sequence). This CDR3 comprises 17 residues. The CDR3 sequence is CASSWVTSGGRGNEQFF. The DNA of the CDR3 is TGTGCCAGCAGTTGGGTCACTAGCGGGGGGAGAGGGAATGAGCAGTTCTTC.

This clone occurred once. DNA for the CDR3: TGTGCCAGCAGCCGACAGGCTATGAACACTGAAGCTTTCTTT. Protein product: CASSRQAMNTEAFF. V is TRBV3-1 (or the pseudogene TRBV3-2) and J is TRBJ1-1; possible D gene TRBD1, 6 bases. This CDR3 contains 14 residues. Trimming removed 4 bases at V and 0 bases at J, with 9 bases between. Looked up from germline, CDR1 is LGHDT and CDR2 is YNNKEL (reference sequence).

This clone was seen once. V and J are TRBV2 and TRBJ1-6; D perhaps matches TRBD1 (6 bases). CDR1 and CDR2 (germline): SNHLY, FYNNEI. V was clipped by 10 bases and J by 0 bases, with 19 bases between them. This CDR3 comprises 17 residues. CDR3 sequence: CAITRGGPSSYNSPLHF. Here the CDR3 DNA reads TGTGCCATTACGAGGGGGGGGCCGAGCTCCTATAATTCACCCCTCCACTTT.

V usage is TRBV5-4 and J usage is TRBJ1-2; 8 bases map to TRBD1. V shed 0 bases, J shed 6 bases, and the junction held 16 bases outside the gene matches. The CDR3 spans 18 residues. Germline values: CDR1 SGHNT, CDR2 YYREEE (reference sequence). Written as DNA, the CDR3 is TGTGCCAGCAGCTTGGCCTTCAGGGGGCGCGAAGGGCTCAATGGCTACACCTTC. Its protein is CASSLAFRGREGLNGYTF. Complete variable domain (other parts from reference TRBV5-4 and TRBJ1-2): ETGVTQSPTHLIKTRGQQVTLRCSSQSGHNTVSWYQQALGQGPQFIFQYYREEENGRGNFPPRFSGLQFPNYSSELNVNALELDDSALYLCASSLAFRGREGLNGYTFGSGTRLTVV.

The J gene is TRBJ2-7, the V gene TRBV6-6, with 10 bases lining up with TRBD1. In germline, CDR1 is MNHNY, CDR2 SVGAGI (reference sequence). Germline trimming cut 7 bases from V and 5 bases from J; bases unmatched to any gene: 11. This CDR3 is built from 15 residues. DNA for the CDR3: TGTGCCAGCACTTCCCGGGACAGGGGAAACAACGAGCAGTACTTC. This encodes CASTSRDRGNNEQYF.

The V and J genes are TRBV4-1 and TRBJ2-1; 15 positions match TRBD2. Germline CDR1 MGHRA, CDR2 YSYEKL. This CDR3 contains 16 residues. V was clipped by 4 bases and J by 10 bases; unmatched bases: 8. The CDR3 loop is CASSPGLAGGKGEQFF. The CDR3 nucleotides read TGCGCCAGCAGCCCGGGACTAGCGGGGGGTAAGGGGGAGCAGTTCTTC.

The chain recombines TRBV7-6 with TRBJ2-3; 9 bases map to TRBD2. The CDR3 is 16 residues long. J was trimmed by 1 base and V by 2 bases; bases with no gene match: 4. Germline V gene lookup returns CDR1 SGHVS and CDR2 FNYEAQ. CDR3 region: CASSLMPSGGTDTQYF. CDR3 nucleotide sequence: TGTGCCAGCAGCTTAATGCCTAGCGGGGGCACAGATACGCAGTATTTT.

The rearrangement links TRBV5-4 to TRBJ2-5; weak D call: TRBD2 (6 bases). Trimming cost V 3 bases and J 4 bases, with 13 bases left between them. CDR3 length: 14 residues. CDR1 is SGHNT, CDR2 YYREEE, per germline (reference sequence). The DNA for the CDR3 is TGTGCCAGCAGCTCTCGGGCCGGGGGAGAGACCCAGTACTTC. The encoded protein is CASSSRAGGETQYF.

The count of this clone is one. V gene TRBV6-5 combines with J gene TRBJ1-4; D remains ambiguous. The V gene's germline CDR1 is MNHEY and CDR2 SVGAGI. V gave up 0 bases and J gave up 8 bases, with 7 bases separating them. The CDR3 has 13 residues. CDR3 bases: TGTGCCAGCAGTTACTCGACGGGAGAAAAACTGTTTTTT. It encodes CASSYSTGEKLFF.

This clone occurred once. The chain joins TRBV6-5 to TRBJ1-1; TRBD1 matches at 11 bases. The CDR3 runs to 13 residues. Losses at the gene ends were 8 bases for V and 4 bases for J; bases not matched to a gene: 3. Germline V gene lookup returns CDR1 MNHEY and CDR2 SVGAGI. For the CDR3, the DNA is TGTGCCAGCGAGGGACAGGGGGGCACTGAAGCTTTCTTT. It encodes CASEGQGGTEAFF.

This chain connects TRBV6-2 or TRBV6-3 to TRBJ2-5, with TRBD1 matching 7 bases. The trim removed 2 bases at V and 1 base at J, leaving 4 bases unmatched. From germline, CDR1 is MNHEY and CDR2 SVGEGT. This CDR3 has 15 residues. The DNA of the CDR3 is TGTGCCAGCAGTTACCCCCGACAGGGCCAAGAGACCCAGTACTTC. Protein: CASSYPRQGQETQYF.

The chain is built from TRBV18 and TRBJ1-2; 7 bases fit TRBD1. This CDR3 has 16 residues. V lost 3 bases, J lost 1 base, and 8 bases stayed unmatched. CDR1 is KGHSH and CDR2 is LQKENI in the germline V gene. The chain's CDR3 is CASSPLGQLFNYGYTF. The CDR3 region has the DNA TGTGCCAGCTCACCTCTGGGACAGCTTTTTAACTATGGCTACACCTTC. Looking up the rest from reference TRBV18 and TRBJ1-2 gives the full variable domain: NAGVMQNPRHLVRRRGQEARLRCSPMKGHSHVYWYRQLPEEGLKFMVYLQKENIIDESGMPKERFSAEFPKEGPSILRIQQVVRGDSAAYFCASSPLGQLFNYGYTFGSGTRLTVV.

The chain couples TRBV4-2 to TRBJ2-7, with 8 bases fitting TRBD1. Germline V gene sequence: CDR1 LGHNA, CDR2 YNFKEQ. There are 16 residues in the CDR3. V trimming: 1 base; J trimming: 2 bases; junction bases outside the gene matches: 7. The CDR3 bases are TGTGCCAGCAGCCAAGTCGGGGACAGGAAAACCTACGAGCAGTACTTC. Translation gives CASSQVGDRKTYEQYF.

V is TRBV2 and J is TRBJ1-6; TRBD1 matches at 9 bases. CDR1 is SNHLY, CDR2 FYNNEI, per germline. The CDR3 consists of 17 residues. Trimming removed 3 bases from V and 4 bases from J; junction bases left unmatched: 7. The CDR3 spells CASSDGGQGLYNSPLHF. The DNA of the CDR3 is TGTGCCAGCAGTGACGGGGGACAGGGCTTGTATAATTCACCCCTCCACTTT.

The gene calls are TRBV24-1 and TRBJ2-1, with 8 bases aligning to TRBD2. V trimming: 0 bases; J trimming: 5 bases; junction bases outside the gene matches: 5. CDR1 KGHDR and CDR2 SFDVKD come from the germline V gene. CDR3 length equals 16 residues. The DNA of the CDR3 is TGTGCCACCAGTGATTTGTGGCTAGCGGGCCACAATGAGCAGTTCTTC. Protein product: CATSDLWLAGHNEQFF.

CDR3: CASSLVPAGGEETQYF. The CDR3 coding sequence is TGCGCCAGCAGCTTGGTTCCAGCGGGGGGGGAAGAGACCCAGTACTTC. The chain combines TRBV5-1 with TRBJ2-5, with 10 bases fitting TRBD2. The CDR3 contains 16 residues. CDR1 and CDR2 from the germline V gene are SGHRS and YFSETQ. With 0 bases clipped from V and 3 bases from J, the junction kept 5 bases outside the gene matches.